This T cell receptor (beta chain) stems from a study of T-cell memory formation after mild COVID-19. Study results and limitations: Whether second-wave clones peaking at day 37 were SARS-CoV-2 specific went unconfirmed.

The CDR3 length is 15 residues. The V end lost 5 bases, the J end lost 4 bases, and 17 bases lay between the germline ends. Germline CDR1 and CDR2: SGHTA and FQGNSA. This clonotype was recorded a few times. Its antigen is undetermined. cDNA libraries for TCR alpha and TCR beta, carrying sample barcodes and UMIs, came from 5'RACE with constant-segment primers. TCRdb independently ran MiXCR on the 5' RACE reads; one entry per CDR3 protein. In the table there are about 110,000 distinct CDR3 sequences, 18% of which are singletons. Material for sequencing was PBMCs or a T cell subset sorted from them (not recorded which). This TCR derives from a man in his late teens or twenties who had mild COVID-19 (a few samples of this study predate the infection). Cell type and time point are not known. The chain combines TRBV7-2 with TRBJ2-5; a weak D match, TRBD2 (6 bases). In DNA form, the CDR3 reads TGTGCCAGCAGCCAAAACGGGGGTTCCCCAGAGACCCAGTACTTC. It encodes CASSQNGGSPETQYF. Together with reference TRBV7-2 and TRBJ2-5, the CDR3 gives the full variable domain: GAGVSQSPSNKVTEKGKDVELRCDPISGHTALYWYRQSLGQGLEFLIYFQGNSAPDKSGLPSDRFSAERTGGSVSTLTIQRTQQEDSAVYLCASSQNGGSPETQYFGPGTRLLVL.